The clone carrying this TCR beta chain was recorded a few times. What it recognizes is unknown. This sample is drawn from a study of identical twins. Study-wide results and limits: Because invariant MAIT and iNKT cells could be present, zero-insertion analyses could be partly confounded. Beta out-of-frame sequences showed weaker excess sharing between twins. Out-of-frame alpha sequences shared by twins showed excess low generation probability. The abundant beta clonotypes from cord blood had fewer insertions, and memory repertoires had none of this.

TCRdb fed the 5' RACE reads into MiXCR, producing one record per CDR3 protein. Of a few hundred thousand distinct CDR3 sequences in the sample, roughly 13% are singletons; the top ten hold about 4.1%. These same records also appear under a second study, on yellow fever vaccine responses in identical twins.

The TCR comes from a woman aged 18-29 years in good health. Sequencing was performed on memory (CD45RO+) T cells sorted from blood.

The CDR3 region is CASSVRVDLEAFF. The CDR3 coding sequence is TGCGCCAGCAGCGTCAGGGTGGATCTTGAAGCTTTCTTT. The gene calls are TRBV5-1 and TRBJ1-1; maybe TRBD1 (5 bases). Trimming pared 4 bases from V and 7 bases from J, leaving 14 bases between. The CDR3 covers 13 residues. Looked up from germline, CDR1 is SGHRS and CDR2 is YFSETQ.